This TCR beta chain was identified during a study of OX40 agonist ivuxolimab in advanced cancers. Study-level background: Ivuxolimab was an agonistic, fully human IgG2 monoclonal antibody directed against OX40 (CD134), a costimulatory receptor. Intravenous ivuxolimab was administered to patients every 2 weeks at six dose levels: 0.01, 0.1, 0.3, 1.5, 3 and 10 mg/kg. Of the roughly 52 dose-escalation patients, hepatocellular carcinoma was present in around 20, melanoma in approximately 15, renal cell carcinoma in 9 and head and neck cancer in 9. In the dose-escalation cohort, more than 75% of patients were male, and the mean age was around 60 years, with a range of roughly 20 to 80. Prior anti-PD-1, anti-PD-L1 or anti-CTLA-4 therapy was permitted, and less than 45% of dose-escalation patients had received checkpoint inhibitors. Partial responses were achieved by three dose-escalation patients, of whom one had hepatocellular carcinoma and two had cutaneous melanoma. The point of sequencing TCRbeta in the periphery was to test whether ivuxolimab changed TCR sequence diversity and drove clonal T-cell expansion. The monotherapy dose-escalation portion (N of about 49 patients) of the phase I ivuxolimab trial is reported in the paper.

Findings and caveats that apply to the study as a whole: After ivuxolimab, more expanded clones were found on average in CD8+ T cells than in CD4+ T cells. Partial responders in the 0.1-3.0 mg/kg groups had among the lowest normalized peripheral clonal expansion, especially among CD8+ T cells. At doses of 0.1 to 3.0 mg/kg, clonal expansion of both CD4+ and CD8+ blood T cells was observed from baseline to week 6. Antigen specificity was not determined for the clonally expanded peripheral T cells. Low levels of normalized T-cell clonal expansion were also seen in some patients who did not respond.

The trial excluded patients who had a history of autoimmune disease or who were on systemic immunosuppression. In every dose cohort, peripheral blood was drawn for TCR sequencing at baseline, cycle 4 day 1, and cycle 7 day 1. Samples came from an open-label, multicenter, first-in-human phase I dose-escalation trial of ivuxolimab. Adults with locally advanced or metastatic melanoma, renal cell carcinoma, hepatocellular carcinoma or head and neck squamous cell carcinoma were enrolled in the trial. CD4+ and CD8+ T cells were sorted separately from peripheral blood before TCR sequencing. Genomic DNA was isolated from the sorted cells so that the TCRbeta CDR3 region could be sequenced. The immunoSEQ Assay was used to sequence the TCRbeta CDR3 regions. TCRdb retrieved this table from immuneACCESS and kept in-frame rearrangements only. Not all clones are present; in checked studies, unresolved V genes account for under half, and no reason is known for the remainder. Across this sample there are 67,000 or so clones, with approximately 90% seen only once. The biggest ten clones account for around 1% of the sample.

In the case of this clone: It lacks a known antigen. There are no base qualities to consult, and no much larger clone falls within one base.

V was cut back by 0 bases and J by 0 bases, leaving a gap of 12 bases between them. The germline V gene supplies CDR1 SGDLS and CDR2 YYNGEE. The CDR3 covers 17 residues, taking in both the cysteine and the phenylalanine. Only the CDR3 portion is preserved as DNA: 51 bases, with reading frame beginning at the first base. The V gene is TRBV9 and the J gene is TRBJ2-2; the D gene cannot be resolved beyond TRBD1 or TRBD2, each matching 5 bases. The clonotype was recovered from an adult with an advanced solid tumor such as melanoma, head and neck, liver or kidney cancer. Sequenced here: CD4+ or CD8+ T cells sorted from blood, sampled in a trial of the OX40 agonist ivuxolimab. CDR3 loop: CASSVDRGRTNTGELFF. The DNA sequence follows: TGTGCCAGCAGCGTAGATCGGGGCAGAACGAACACCGGGGAGCTGTTTTTT. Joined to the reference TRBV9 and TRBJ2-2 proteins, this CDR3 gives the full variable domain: DSGVTQTPKHLITATGQRVTLRCSPRSGDLSVYWYQQSLDQGLQFLIQYYNGEERAKGNILERFSAQQFPDLHSELNLSSLELGDSALYFCASSVDRGRTNTGELFFGEGSRLTVL.